This T cell receptor (beta chain) comes out of a study of blood T cell repertoires in COVID-19. Looking at the study overall: PBMCs, B-cell-depleted T cells, or T cells provided the cDNA or gDNA that made up the material.

Data came from immunoSEQ multiplex PCR; TCRdb stores just in-frame clones and leaves some out. The repertoire holds tens of thousands of clones, 80% to 90% seen once, with 6.3% in the top ten. This clone occurred many times. This CDR3 comprises 13 residues. V gave up 1 base and J gave up 9 bases; unmatched junction bases: 3. Germline loops: CDR1 SGHDT, CDR2 YYEEEE. Sequencing input: peripheral blood. The chain combines TRBV5-6 with TRBJ1-5; 8 nucleotides line up with TRBD1. This sequence was found in a human donor in a cohort sampled during active COVID-19. DNA of the CDR3: TGTGCCAGCAGCTTGCAGGGGACAGGGCCCCAGCATTTT. It is translated as CASSLQGTGPQHF.